These 5 T cell receptor beta chains share one sample of origin, sequenced in a study of blood T cell repertoires in COVID-19. Assay: immunoSEQ multiplex PCR; the TCRdb copy retains only in-frame clones and omits some. The sample lists 140,000 to 150,000 clones, about nine tenths occurring once. Sequenced input: PBMCs or T cells enriched from blood (not recorded which). These receptors were collected from a man aged 55 to 70 who had recovered from COVID-19.

This rearrangement joins TRBV19 to TRBJ1-5, with 10 positions matching TRBD1. V shed 7 bases and J 0 bases; nucleotides not matched to a gene: 9. The CDR3 has 17 residues. Germline-derived CDR1 and CDR2 are LNHDA and SQIVND (reference sequence). The CDR3, as DNA: TGTGCCAGTACGGCAGGGACAGGGGACTATAGCAATCAGCCCCAGCATTTT. Residues: CASTAGTGDYSNQPQHF.

This chain links TRBV7-9 with TRBJ2-5; no firm D call. The CDR3 runs to 12 residues. Trimming left V 5 bases short and J 5 bases short, with 9 bases between. Per the germline V gene, CDR1 is SEHNR and CDR2 is FQNEAQ (reference sequence). The CDR3 loop reads CASSPLGETQYF. The DNA for the CDR3 is TGTGCCAGCAGCCCTTTGGGCGAGACCCAGTACTTC. The complete variable domain, with remaining parts taken from reference TRBV7-9 and TRBJ2-5, reads DTGVSQNPRHKITKRGQNVTFRCDPISEHNRLYWYRQTLGQGPEFLTYFQNEAQLEKSRLLSDRFSAERPKGSFSTLEIQRTEQGDSAMYLCASSPLGETQYFGPGTRLLVL.

V gene TRBV19 combines with J gene TRBJ2-1, with D tentatively TRBD2 (5 bases). V gave up 3 bases and J gave up 15 bases, with 21 bases separating them. Germline V gene sequence: CDR1 LNHDA, CDR2 SQIVND (reference sequence). This CDR3 region has 14 residues. CDR3 bases: TGTGCCAGTAGTATCCGTTCGGTTTTCGGGGATCGGTTCTTC. Encoded protein: CASSIRSVFGDRFF.

The count of this clone is one. The chain recombines TRBV3-1 (or the pseudogene TRBV3-2) with TRBJ2-2, with 7 bases lining up with TRBD2. Germline V gives CDR1 LGHDT, CDR2 YNNKEL (reference sequence). The V and J ends lost 8 bases and 3 bases, in that order; junction bases with no gene match: 9. The CDR3 is 15 residues long. The CDR3 is CASYMGGMDTGELFF. Here the CDR3 DNA reads TGTGCCAGCTATATGGGGGGGATGGACACCGGGGAGCTGTTTTTT.

The V call is TRBV28, the J call TRBJ2-2; perhaps TRBD1 as D (6 bases). The CDR3 runs 15 residues. Trimming stripped 5 bases from V and 2 bases from J, with 12 bases between. The germline gives CDR1 MDHEN, CDR2 SYDVKM. CDR3 region: CASSTGHLNTGELFF. The CDR3 coding sequence is TGTGCCAGCAGTACGGGACACCTAAACACCGGGGAGCTGTTTTTT.